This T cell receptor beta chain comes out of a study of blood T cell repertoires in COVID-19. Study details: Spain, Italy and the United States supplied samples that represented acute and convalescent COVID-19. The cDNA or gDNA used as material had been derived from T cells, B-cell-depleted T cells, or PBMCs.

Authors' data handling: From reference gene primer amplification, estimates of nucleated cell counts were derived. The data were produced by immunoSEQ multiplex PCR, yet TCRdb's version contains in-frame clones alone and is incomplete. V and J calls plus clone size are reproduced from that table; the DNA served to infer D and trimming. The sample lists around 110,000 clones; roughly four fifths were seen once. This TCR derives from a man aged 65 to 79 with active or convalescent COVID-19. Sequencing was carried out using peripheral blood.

As DNA, the CDR3 is TGTGCCAGCAGCTCTTCTGGCTCCAACAGGGGCACCCTCCACTTT. Encoded protein: CASSSSGSNRGTLHF. The J gene is TRBJ1-6, the V gene TRBV7-2, with TRBD1 matching 7 bases. The CDR3 totals 15 residues. V dropped 4 bases and J dropped 14; count of bases not matched to a gene: 14. Per the germline V gene, CDR1 is SGHTA and CDR2 is FQGNSA.